One T cell receptor beta chain is described in this entry. The target of this receptor is not known. Per-nucleotide qualities are absent, and no much larger clonotype sits a single base away. This entry is derived from a study of blood T cell repertoires in COVID-19 (dated by TCRdb to between 2020 and 2021). At the level of the whole study: Samples from collaborators originated in the United States, Italy and Spain and spanned both the acute and convalescent phases of COVID-19. The sample metadata nearly always contained a de-identified subject ID, COVID-19 status, age in years and sex. The repertoires were released in a freely available public database intended as a resource for research on the immune response to SARS-CoV-2. The material from the prospective study consisted of cDNA or gDNA derived from T cells, B-cell-depleted T cells, or PBMCs. Deeply sampled blood TCRbeta repertoires from subjects exposed to, actively infected with, or recovered from COVID-19 were included in the dataset. Where available, HLA class I and class II types were obtained from metadata supplied by the sample provider rather than from assay-based typing. The samples were drawn from two sources: the first 160 participants of the ongoing ImmuneRACE study, and 950 to 1,500 subjects contributed by 6 global collaborators.

Taken from cysteine to phenylalanine, the CDR3 has 16 residues. Only the CDR3 DNA stays, 48 bases, in frame from base 1. V and J are trimmed by 1 base and 5 bases, and the gene matches miss 9 bases of the junction. The germline V gene provides CDR1 LGHNA and CDR2 YSLEER. General findings and caveats noted by the study authors: How much clinical and demographic metadata was included differed by source and by participant, and the metadata was provided uncurated.

TCRbeta CDR3 regions were amplified from genomic DNA using the immunoSEQ Assay, a bias-controlled multiplex PCR. For the original study's pipeline: Within the assay, amplification of reference gene primers was used to estimate how many nucleated cells each sample contained. To quantify the absolute abundance of each unique TCRbeta CDR3 rearrangement, sequence reads were collapsed and filtered. For each sample, productive Simpson clonality was calculated by taking the square root of Simpson's diversity index across productive rearrangements. TCRdb mirrors the immuneACCESS table, restricted to in-frame sequences. Some clones are absent from its copies; in checked studies, under half trace to an unresolved V gene, and the reason for the others is unknown. The V and J calls and clone size are taken from that table; D and trimming were inferred from the DNA. Here the sample has some 220,000 clones; about nine tenths occur a single time. In total, the top ten clones hold under 3% of the sample.

In the prospective study, participants were roughly 18 to 90 years old, resided in under 30 geographic areas of the United States, and were enrolled through a virtual design. Cohort assignment in the prospective study relied on participant-reported clinical history from a screening survey and a study questionnaire. ImmuneRACE Cohort 3 recovered participants were defined by two consecutive negative NP/OP PCR tests, healthcare professional clearance, or symptom resolution. In the prospective study, mobile phlebotomists collected whole blood, serum and a nasopharyngeal or oropharyngeal swab from each participant. Participants in the prospective study had the option to provide additional blood draws and questionnaires over a roughly 2-month period. Blood samples from the prospective study were shipped frozen or at room temperature prior to DNA extraction.

The source is a woman in her twenties or thirties who had recovered from COVID-19. The chain uses TRBV4-3 and TRBJ1-2, and TRBD1 matches 8 of the central bases. Sequencing was done on a sample of PBMCs or T cells enriched from blood (not recorded which). The DNA sequence is as follows: TGCGCCAGCAGCCAAGTCTCCCAGGGGGCTTGGTATGGCTACACCTTC. Its translation is CASSQVSQGAWYGYTF.